Sequencing of this TCR beta chain was carried out in a study of OX40 agonist ivuxolimab in advanced cancers. This CDR3 has 16 residues. CDR1 and CDR2 from the germline V gene are MNHEY and SVGAGI. Between the trimmed V and J ends, which lost 2 bases and 0 bases, there was a span of 11 bases. Note on this clone: What it binds is unknown.

Points from the study as a whole: The study did not work out the antigen specificity of the expanded peripheral T cells. More expanded clones were found, on average, in CD8+ than in CD4+ T cells.

Clones were read by immunoSEQ multiplex PCR, and TCRdb kept only the in-frame ones, dropping some. The sample shows about 79,000 clones, 65% to 85% of them seen only once. The study sampled blood at baseline, cycle 4 day 1, and cycle 7 day 1. V and J are TRBV6-5 and TRBJ2-4, with D hard to call. The receptor comes from an adult with an advanced solid tumor such as melanoma, head and neck, liver or kidney cancer. Sample: CD4+ or CD8+ T cells sorted from blood, taken in a trial of the OX40 agonist ivuxolimab. CDR3 region: CASSYGLALAKNIQYF. The CDR3 DNA is TGTGCCAGCAGTTACGGATTAGCTCTAGCCAAAAACATTCAGTACTTC.